The entry below gives a single T cell receptor beta chain sequence along with its context. The sample is drawn from a study of patients and donors after allogeneic stem cell transplantation. This CDR3 region has 15 residues. The trim removed 2 bases at V and 3 bases at J, leaving 6 bases unmatched. The germline V gene encodes CDR1 KGHSH and CDR2 LQKENI. Each CDR3 protein gets one entry after TCRdb re-called the RT-PCR reads with MiXCR. The data show 150,000 to 200,000 distinct CDR3 sequences, 30% seen once. The chain links TRBV18 to TRBJ2-7, with 8 positions matching TRBD1. This TCR was sampled from a human donor who was either an allogeneic HSCT recipient or a stem cell or donor lymphocyte infusion donor (not recorded which). It is not recorded whose cells these are; they may come from a transplant donor. The specimen was blood, either unsorted or a sorted T cell fraction (not recorded which). Here the CDR3 reads CASSPSTGGIYEQYF. The CDR3 DNA reads TGTGCCAGCTCACCATCCACAGGGGGTATCTACGAGCAGTACTTC.